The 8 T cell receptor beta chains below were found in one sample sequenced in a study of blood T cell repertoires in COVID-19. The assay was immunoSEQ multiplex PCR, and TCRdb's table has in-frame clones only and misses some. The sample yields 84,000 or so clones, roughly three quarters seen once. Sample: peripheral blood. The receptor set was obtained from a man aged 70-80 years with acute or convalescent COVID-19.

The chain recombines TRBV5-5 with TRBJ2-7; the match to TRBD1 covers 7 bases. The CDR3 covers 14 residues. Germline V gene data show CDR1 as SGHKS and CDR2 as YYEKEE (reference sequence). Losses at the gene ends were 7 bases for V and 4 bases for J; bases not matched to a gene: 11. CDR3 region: CASPKGARGYEQYF. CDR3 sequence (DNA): TGTGCCAGCCCCAAGGGGGCCCGAGGGTACGAGCAGTACTTC.

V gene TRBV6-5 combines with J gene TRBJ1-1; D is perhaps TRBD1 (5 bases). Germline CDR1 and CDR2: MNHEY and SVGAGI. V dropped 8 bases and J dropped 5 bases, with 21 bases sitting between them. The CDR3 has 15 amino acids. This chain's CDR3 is CASRSRAGLRTEAFF. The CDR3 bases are TGTGCCAGCCGTTCTCGGGCGGGGCTACGAACTGAAGCTTTCTTT.

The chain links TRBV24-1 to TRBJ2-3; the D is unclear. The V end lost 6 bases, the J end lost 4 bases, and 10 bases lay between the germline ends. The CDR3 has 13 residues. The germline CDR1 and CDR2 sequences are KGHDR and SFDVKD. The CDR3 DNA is TGTGCCACCAGTCGACCAGGTGCAGATACGCAGTATTTT. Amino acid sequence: CATSRPGADTQYF.

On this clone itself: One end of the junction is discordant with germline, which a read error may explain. Here the CDR3 reads CATSRDRGTANF. Here the CDR3 DNA reads TGTGCCACCAGCAGAGATCGCGGGACAGCTAACTTC. The chain couples TRBV15 to TRBJ2-4, with a tentative D call TRBD1 (7 bases). Germline CDR1 LNHNV, CDR2 YYDKDF (reference sequence). CDR3 size: 12 residues.

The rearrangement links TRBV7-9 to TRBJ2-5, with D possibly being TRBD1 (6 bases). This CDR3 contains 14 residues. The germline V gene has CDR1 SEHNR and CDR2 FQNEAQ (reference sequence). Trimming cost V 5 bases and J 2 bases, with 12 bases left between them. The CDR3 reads CASSPQGTQETQYF. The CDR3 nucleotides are TGTGCCAGCAGCCCACAGGGAACTCAAGAGACCCAGTACTTC. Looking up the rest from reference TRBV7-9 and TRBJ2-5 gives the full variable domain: DTGVSQNPRHKITKRGQNVTFRCDPISEHNRLYWYRQTLGQGPEFLTYFQNEAQLEKSRLLSDRFSAERPKGSFSTLEIQRTEQGDSAMYLCASSPQGTQETQYFGPGTRLLVL.

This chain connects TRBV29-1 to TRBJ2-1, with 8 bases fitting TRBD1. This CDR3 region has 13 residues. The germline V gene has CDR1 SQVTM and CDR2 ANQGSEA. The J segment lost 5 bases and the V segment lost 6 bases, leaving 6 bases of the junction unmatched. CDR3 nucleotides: TGCAGCGTCCGGACAGGGATAAACAATGAGCAGTTCTTC. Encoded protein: CSVRTGINNEQFF.

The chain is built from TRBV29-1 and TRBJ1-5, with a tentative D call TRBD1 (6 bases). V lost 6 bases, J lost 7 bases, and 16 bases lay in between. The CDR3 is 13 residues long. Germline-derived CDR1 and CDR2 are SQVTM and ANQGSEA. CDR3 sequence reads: CSVATGLDQPQHF. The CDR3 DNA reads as TGCAGCGTCGCGACAGGATTAGACCAGCCCCAGCATTTT.

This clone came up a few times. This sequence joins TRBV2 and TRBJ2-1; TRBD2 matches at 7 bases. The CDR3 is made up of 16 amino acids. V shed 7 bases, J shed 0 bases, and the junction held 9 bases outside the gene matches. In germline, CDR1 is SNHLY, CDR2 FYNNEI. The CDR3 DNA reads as TGTGCCAGCACCCAACAGACGGGGGGCTCCTACAATGAGCAGTTCTTC. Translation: CASTQQTGGSYNEQFF.